The sequence of this T cell receptor beta chain was determined in a study of CD4 T cells in relation to SARS-CoV-2 and coronaviruses. Profiling relied on immunoSEQ multiplex PCR, and the TCRdb table lists in-frame clones only, not all of them. In the table there are about 39,000 clones, about 86% of which are singletons. Comments on this clone: Antigen: not known.

The CDR3 consists of 15 residues. Trimming removed 0 bases from V and 7 bases from J, with 12 bases in between. Germline V gene data show CDR1 as SEHNR and CDR2 as FQNEAQ (reference sequence). This sequence joins TRBV7-9 and TRBJ1-4, with a weak D call TRBD1 (6 bases). Sequenced input: naive CD4+ T cells from PBMCs, cultured in vitro. The subset denotes: naive CD4+ T cells isolated by negative enrichment. The TCR originated in an adult with COVID-19. CDR3 loop: CASSLAGRGSEKLFF. The DNA for the CDR3 is TGTGCCAGCAGCTTAGCAGGGAGGGGGAGTGAAAAACTGTTTTTT. Looking up the rest from reference TRBV7-9 and TRBJ1-4 gives the full variable domain: DTGVSQNPRHKITKRGQNVTFRCDPISEHNRLYWYRQTLGQGPEFLTYFQNEAQLEKSRLLSDRFSAERPKGSFSTLEIQRTEQGDSAMYLCASSLAGRGSEKLFFGSGTQLSVL.